One sample yielded the 14 T cell receptor beta chains listed below, sequenced in a study of blood T cell repertoires in COVID-19. Sequencing used immunoSEQ multiplex PCR; TCRdb keeps in-frame clones, though not all of them. The sample shows more than 110,000 clones, roughly 83% of them seen only once. Input material: PBMCs or T cells enriched from blood (not recorded which). The receptors shown here come from a man aged 40-49 years with acute COVID-19.

This clone was detected only a few times. This chain connects TRBV28 to TRBJ2-1; D is perhaps TRBD2 (5 bases). Trimming left V 2 bases short and J 4 bases short, with 6 bases between. The germline V gene has CDR1 MDHEN and CDR2 SYDVKM. CDR3 size: 13 residues. CDR3 sequence (DNA): TGTGCCAGCAGTTTAACGGGGTACAATGAGCAGTTCTTC. As protein: CASSLTGYNEQFF.

This clone was detected only once. The genes are TRBV4-2 and TRBJ2-3; TRBD1 might be the D (5 bases). Germline CDR1 LGHNA, CDR2 YNFKEQ. Trimming took off 2 bases at V and 5 bases at J, with 17 bases between the two ends. This CDR3 has 16 amino acids. The DNA of the CDR3 is TGTGCCAGCAGCCAACCGACAGACCTTTCGGGAGATACGCAGTATTTT. Translating gives CASSQPTDLSGDTQYF.

The chain carries TRBV29-1 and TRBJ1-5, with 8 bases identical to TRBD1. V lost 5 bases and J lost 7; bases outside the gene matches: 7. This CDR3 comprises 13 residues. CDR1 is SQVTM, CDR2 ANQGSEA, per germline. CDR3 loop: CSVSDRAGQPQHF. The CDR3 DNA follows: TGCAGCGTTTCGGACAGGGCGGGACAGCCCCAGCATTTT.

The chain carries TRBV15 and TRBJ1-6; a possible D gene is TRBD1 (5 bases). CDR1 is LNHNV, CDR2 YYDKDF, per germline (reference sequence). The CDR3 has 12 residues. V lost 5 bases, J lost 9 bases, and 8 bases lay in between. This chain's CDR3 is CATSARASPLHF. CDR3 DNA sequence: TGTGCCACCAGCGCCAGGGCTTCACCCCTCCACTTT.

This chain joins TRBV12-5 and TRBJ2-2; no clear D. Looked up from germline, CDR1 is LGHNT and CDR2 is FRNRAP. Trimming pared 3 bases from V and 9 bases from J, leaving 20 bases between. The CDR3 loop spans 16 amino acids. As DNA, the CDR3 is TGTGCTAGTGGTTTAGAACAGCCGGCGATCCGAAGGGAGCTGTTTTTT. This codes for CASGLEQPAIRRELFF.

This clone has only one observation. The rearrangement uses TRBV19 and TRBJ2-6; 7 bases are shared with TRBD1. The CDR3 sequence is 19 residues long. CDR1 LNHDA and CDR2 SQIVND come from the germline V gene (reference sequence). The V and J ends lost 7 bases and 1 base, in that order; junction bases with no gene match: 16. CDR3 in amino acids: CASTKGTERKISGANVLTF. For the CDR3, the DNA is TGTGCCAGTACTAAAGGGACAGAACGTAAAATTTCTGGGGCCAACGTCCTGACTTTC. The full variable domain, rest sourced from reference TRBV19 and TRBJ2-6, is DGGITQSPKYLFRKEGQNVTLSCEQNLNHDAMYWYRQDPGQGLRLIYYSQIVNDFQKGDIAEGYSVSREKKESFPLTVTSAQKNPTAFYLCASTKGTERKISGANVLTFGAGSRLTVL.

The chain is built from TRBV28 and TRBJ2-3, with 10 positions matching TRBD2. The germline gives CDR1 MDHEN, CDR2 SYDVKM. CDR3 size: 17 residues. Losses at the gene ends were 2 bases for V and 2 bases for J; bases not matched to a gene: 7. CDR3 loop: CASSLGSLAGATDTQYF. CDR3 DNA: TGTGCCAGCAGTTTAGGCTCGCTAGCGGGGGCCACAGATACGCAGTATTTT.

The chain recombines TRBV4-3 with TRBJ2-1, with 7 bases aligning to TRBD1. V gave up 4 bases and J gave up 5 bases; unmatched junction bases: 8. The CDR3 runs 15 residues. Per the germline V gene, CDR1 is LGHNA and CDR2 is YSLEER. In DNA form, the CDR3 reads TGCGCCAGCAGCCGAAGACAGGGAGCGCACAATGAGCAGTTCTTC. Translation: CASSRRQGAHNEQFF.

The V call is TRBV5-4, the J call TRBJ2-5; weak D call: TRBD1 (6 bases). Trimming shortened V by 0 bases and J by 5 bases, and 8 bases separated the two germline ends. The germline gives CDR1 SGHNT, CDR2 YYREEE (reference sequence). This CDR3 spans 13 amino acids. The CDR3 loop is CASSLGQEETQYF. The DNA for the CDR3 is TGTGCCAGCAGCTTGGGACAGGAGGAGACCCAGTACTTC. Based on the CDR3 plus reference TRBV5-4 and TRBJ2-5, the full variable domain is ETGVTQSPTHLIKTRGQQVTLRCSSQSGHNTVSWYQQALGQGPQFIFQYYREEENGRGNFPPRFSGLQFPNYSSELNVNALELDDSALYLCASSLGQEETQYFGPGTRLLVL.

This clone was detected only a few times. The rearrangement links TRBV21-1 to TRBJ1-5; TRBD1, the table's D call, lacks a check against the DNA. TRBV21-1 is reported as a pseudogene. The CDR3 loop spans 14 amino acids. The CDR3 protein is CATEDRGLVQPQHF. CDR3 DNA sequence: TGTGCCACAGAGGACAGGGGGCTAGTTCAGCCCCAGCATTTT.

The V and J genes are TRBV2 and TRBJ1-4; 8 bases are a match to TRBD1. The J segment lost 5 bases and the V segment lost 6 bases, leaving 8 bases of the junction unmatched. The CDR3 spans 15 residues. Germline V gene sequence: CDR1 SNHLY, CDR2 FYNNEI. CDR3 DNA sequence: TGTGCCAGCAGGGCCCTGGACAGGGAAAATGAAAAACTGTTTTTT. It encodes CASRALDRENEKLFF.

The sample holds a few counts of this clone. The V gene is TRBV9, the J gene TRBJ2-7, with 7 bases lining up with TRBD2. This CDR3 has 12 amino acids. V shed 3 bases, J shed 6 bases, and the junction held 3 bases outside the gene matches. From germline, CDR1 is SGDLS and CDR2 YYNGEE. For the CDR3, the DNA is TGTGCCAGCAGCGGGGAGGGACGCGAGCAGTACTTC. This sequence encodes CASSGEGREQYF.

This clone was seen only once. This sequence joins TRBV2 and TRBJ2-2; a possible D gene is TRBD2 (5 bases). The length of the CDR3 is 14 residues. The ends were cut back, 2 bases at V and 2 bases at J, with 6 bases in the middle. Germline V lookup: CDR1 SNHLY, CDR2 FYNNEI. The CDR3 protein is CASSEPGNTGELFF. The CDR3 nucleotides are TGTGCCAGCAGTGAACCGGGAAACACCGGGGAGCTGTTTTTT.

This chain joins TRBV5-1 and TRBJ2-2; the match to TRBD1 covers 7 bases. The germline V gene has CDR1 SGHRS and CDR2 YFSETQ. CDR3 length: 15 amino acids. V was clipped by 2 bases and J by 1 base; unmatched bases: 2. CDR3 nucleotide sequence: TGCGCCAGCAGCTTCAGGACAGGGAACACCGGGGAGCTGTTTTTT. Its protein is CASSFRTGNTGELFF.